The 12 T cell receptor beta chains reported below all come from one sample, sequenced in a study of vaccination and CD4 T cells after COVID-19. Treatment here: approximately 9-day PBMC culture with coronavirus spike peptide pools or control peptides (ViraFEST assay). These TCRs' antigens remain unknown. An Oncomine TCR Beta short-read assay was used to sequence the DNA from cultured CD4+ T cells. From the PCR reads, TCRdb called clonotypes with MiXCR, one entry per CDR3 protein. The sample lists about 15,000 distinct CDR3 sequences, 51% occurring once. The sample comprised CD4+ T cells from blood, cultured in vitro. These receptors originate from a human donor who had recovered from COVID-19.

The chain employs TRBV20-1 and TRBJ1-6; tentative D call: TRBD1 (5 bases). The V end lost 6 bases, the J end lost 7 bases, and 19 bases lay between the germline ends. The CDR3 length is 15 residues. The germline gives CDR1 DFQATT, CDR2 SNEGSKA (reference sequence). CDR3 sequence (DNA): TGCAGTGCCCCCGGGGGTGGGGAGCGGAATTCACCCCTCCACTTT. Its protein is CSAPGGGERNSPLHF.

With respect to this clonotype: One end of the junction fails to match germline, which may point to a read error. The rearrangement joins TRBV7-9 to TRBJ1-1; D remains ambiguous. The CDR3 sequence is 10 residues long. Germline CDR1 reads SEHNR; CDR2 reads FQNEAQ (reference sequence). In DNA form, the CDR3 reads TGTGCCAGCAGCCAAAGGCGGGTATTATTT. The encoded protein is CASSQRRVLF.

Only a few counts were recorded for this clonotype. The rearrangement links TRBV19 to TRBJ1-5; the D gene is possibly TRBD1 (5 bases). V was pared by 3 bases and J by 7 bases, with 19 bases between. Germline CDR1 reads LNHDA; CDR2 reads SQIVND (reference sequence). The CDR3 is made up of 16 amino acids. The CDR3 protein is CASSIFSGGTGQPQHF. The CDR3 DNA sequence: TGTGCCAGTAGTATTTTCTCCGGGGGGACGGGGCAGCCCCAGCATTTT. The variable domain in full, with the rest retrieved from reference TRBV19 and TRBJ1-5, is DGGITQSPKYLFRKEGQNVTLSCEQNLNHDAMYWYRQDPGQGLRLIYYSQIVNDFQKGDIAEGYSVSREKKESFPLTVTSAQKNPTAFYLCASSIFSGGTGQPQHFGDGTRLSIL.

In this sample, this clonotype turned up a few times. The CDR3 nucleotides read TGTGCCAGCAGCTTAAATCGGGCAGGGGCCCATCAGCCCCAGCATTTT. This translates into CASSLNRAGAHQPQHF. The J gene is TRBJ1-5, the V gene TRBV7-2, with TRBD1 as a possible D gene (6 bases). This CDR3 comprises 16 residues. Germline loops: CDR1 SGHTA, CDR2 FQGNSA. Trimming shortened V by 2 bases and J by 5 bases, and 16 bases separated the two germline ends.

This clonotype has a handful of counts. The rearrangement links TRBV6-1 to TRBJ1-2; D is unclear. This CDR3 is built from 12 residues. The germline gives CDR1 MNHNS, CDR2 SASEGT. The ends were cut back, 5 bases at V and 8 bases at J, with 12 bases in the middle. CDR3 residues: CASSTPETGYTF. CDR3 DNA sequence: TGTGCCAGCAGTACCCCCGAAACAGGCTACACCTTC.

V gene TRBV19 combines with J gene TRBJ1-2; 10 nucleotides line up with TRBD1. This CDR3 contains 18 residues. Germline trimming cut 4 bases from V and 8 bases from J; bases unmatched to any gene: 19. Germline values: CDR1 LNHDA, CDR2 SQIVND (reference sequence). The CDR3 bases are TGTGCCAGTAGTAAGTTAGGGGACAGGGGCCCGACCAAGCGGGGCTACACCTTC. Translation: CASSKLGDRGPTKRGYTF. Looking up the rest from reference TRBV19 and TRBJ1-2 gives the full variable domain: DGGITQSPKYLFRKEGQNVTLSCEQNLNHDAMYWYRQDPGQGLRLIYYSQIVNDFQKGDIAEGYSVSREKKESFPLTVTSAQKNPTAFYLCASSKLGDRGPTKRGYTFGSGTRLTVV.

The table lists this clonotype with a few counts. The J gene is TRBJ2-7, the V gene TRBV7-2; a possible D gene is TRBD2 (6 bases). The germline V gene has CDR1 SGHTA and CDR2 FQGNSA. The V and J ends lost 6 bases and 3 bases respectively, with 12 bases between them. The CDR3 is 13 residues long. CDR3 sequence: CASSPGLFYEQYF. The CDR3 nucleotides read TGTGCCAGCAGTCCCGGACTATTCTACGAGCAGTACTTC.

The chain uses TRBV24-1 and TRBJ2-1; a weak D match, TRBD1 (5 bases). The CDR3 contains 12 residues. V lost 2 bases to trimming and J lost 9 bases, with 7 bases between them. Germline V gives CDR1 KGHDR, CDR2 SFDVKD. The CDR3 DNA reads TGTGCCACCAGTGATTGGGGCACTGAGCAGTTCTTC. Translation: CATSDWGTEQFF.

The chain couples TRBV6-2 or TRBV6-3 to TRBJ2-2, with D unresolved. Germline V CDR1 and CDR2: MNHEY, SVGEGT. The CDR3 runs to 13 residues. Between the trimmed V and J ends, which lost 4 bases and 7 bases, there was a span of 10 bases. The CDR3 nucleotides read TGTGCCAGCAGTTCCACCAGGAGCGGGGAGCTGTTTTTT. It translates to CASSSTRSGELFF.

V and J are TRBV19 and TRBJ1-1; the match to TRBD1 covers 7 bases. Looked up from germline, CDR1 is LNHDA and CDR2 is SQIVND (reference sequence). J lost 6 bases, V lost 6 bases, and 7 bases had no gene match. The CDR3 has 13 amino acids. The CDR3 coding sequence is TGTGCCAGTAGAGTTGACAGGGTCGCTGAAGCTTTCTTT. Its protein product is CASRVDRVAEAFF.

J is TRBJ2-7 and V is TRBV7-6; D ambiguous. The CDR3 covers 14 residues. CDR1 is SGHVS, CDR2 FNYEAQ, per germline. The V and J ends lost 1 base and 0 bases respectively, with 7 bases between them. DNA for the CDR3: TGTGCCAGCAGCTTAGAGGAGAGCTCCTACGAGCAGTACTTC. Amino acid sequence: CASSLEESSYEQYF. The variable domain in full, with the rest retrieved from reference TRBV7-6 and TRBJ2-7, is GAGVSQSPRYKVTKRGQDVALRCDPISGHVSLYWYRQALGQGPEFLTYFNYEAQQDKSGLPNDRFSAERPEGSISTLTIQRTEQRDSAMYRCASSLEESSYEQYFGPGTRLTVT.

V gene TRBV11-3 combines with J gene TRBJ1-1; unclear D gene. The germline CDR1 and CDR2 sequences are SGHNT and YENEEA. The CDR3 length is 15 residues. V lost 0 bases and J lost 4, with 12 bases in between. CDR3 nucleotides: TGTGCCAGCAGCTTAGATCTTCGAGGGAGCACTGAAGCTTTCTTT. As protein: CASSLDLRGSTEAFF.